This passage covers 20 T cell receptor beta chains from one sample sequenced in a study of blood T cell repertoires in COVID-19. Repertoires were generated with immunoSEQ multiplex PCR, while TCRdb's copy carries only in-frame clones and drops some. Of over 250,000 clones detected, over 80% appear once; the ten largest clones hold 8% to 9.5%. Sequenced sample: PBMCs or T cells enriched from blood (not recorded which). The receptors stem from a woman between 18 and 29 years old who had recovered from COVID-19.

The V gene is TRBV7-2, the J gene TRBJ2-7; the match to TRBD2 covers 12 bases. The J segment lost 9 bases and the V segment lost 5 bases, leaving 5 bases of the junction unmatched. CDR1 and CDR2 from the germline V gene are SGHTA and FQGNSA. This CDR3 is 13 amino acids long. The CDR3 protein is CASSPTSGSLQYF. As DNA, the CDR3 is TGTGCCAGCAGCCCGACTAGCGGGAGCTTGCAGTACTTC.

The genes are TRBV5-4 and TRBJ2-5; D possibly corresponds to TRBD2 (6 bases). The V gene's germline CDR1 is SGHNT and CDR2 YYREEE (reference sequence). V was clipped by 4 bases and J by 4 bases, with 14 bases between them. CDR3 length: 14 amino acids. DNA for the CDR3: TGTGCCAGCAGCCAACCGGGAGTGGGAGAGACCCAGTACTTC. Translating gives CASSQPGVGETQYF.

J is TRBJ1-2 and V is TRBV4-3; D ambiguous. Deletions cut 0 bases from V and 8 bases from J, with 13 bases between. The CDR3 length is 14 residues. CDR1 is LGHNA and CDR2 is YSLEER in the germline V gene. CDR3: CASSQEGGNLGYTF. The CDR3 DNA is TGCGCCAGCAGCCAAGAAGGCGGGAATTTGGGCTACACCTTC.

The rearrangement joins TRBV3-1 (or the pseudogene TRBV3-2) to TRBJ1-4; TRBD1 aligns across 12 bases. Trimming cost V 4 bases and J 7 bases; bases outside gene matches: 10. The CDR3 is 17 amino acids. CDR1 and CDR2 (germline): LGHDT, YNNKEL (reference sequence). The CDR3 protein is CASSLPGGQGAGEKLFF. The CDR3 DNA reads TGTGCCAGCAGCCTCCCGGGGGGACAGGGGGCAGGTGAAAAACTGTTTTTT.

This chain connects TRBV28 to TRBJ2-5; 8 bases fit TRBD1. The CDR3 is 14 residues long. V gave up 5 bases and J gave up 5 bases; unmatched junction bases: 7. Looked up from germline, CDR1 is MDHEN and CDR2 is SYDVKM. CDR3 coding DNA: TGTGCCAGCAGTCCGACAGGGGCGGTGGAGACCCAGTACTTC. Translating it yields CASSPTGAVETQYF. The variable domain in full, with the rest retrieved from reference TRBV28 and TRBJ2-5, is DVKVTQSSRYLVKRTGEKVFLECVQDMDHENMFWYRQDPGLGLRLIYFSYDVKMKEKGDIPEGYSVSREKKERFSLILESASTNQTSMYLCASSPTGAVETQYFGPGTRLLVL.

The chain joins TRBV7-9 to TRBJ1-1; D is perhaps TRBD1 (6 bases). Trimming left V 5 bases short and J 0 bases short, with 10 bases between. The germline V gene encodes CDR1 SEHNR and CDR2 FQNEAQ (reference sequence). This CDR3 has 14 amino acids. CDR3 sequence reads: CASSPDSLNTEAFF. In nucleotides, the CDR3 is TGTGCCAGCAGCCCGGACAGTCTGAACACTGAAGCTTTCTTT. The full variable domain, its missing parts supplied by reference TRBV7-9 and TRBJ1-1, is DTGVSQNPRHKITKRGQNVTFRCDPISEHNRLYWYRQTLGQGPEFLTYFQNEAQLEKSRLLSDRFSAERPKGSFSTLEIQRTEQGDSAMYLCASSPDSLNTEAFFGQGTRLTVV.

The chain couples TRBV5-1 to TRBJ1-2; 10 nucleotides align to TRBD1. J gave up 6 bases and V 4 bases, and 6 bases lay outside the gene matches. Germline loops: CDR1 SGHRS, CDR2 YFSETQ. This CDR3 is built from 14 residues. The CDR3 DNA reads TGCGCCAGCAGCGGCCGGGACAGGGGCGATGGCTACACCTTC. Its protein is CASSGRDRGDGYTF.

V is TRBV28 and J is TRBJ2-7, with D perhaps TRBD1 (6 bases). The CDR3 consists of 12 residues. Trimming shortened V by 6 bases and J by 1 base, and 7 bases separated the two germline ends. Germline values: CDR1 MDHEN, CDR2 SYDVKM. The CDR3 here is CASRTGSYEQYF. CDR3 sequence (DNA): TGTGCCAGCAGGACAGGTTCCTACGAGCAGTACTTC.

V is TRBV28 and J is TRBJ2-7, with TRBD2 matching 7 bases. V lost 2 bases to trimming and J lost 2 bases; unmatched junction nucleotides: 6. The CDR3 covers 15 residues. CDR1 MDHEN and CDR2 SYDVKM come from the germline V gene. CDR3 nucleotide sequence: TGTGCCAGCAGTTTAATAGCGGGCTTAGCCTACGAGCAGTACTTC. Its protein product is CASSLIAGLAYEQYF.

The CDR3 reads CASSSQVNTEAFF. The CDR3 DNA reads as TGTGCCAGCAGCTCACAGGTGAACACTGAAGCTTTCTTT. The rearrangement links TRBV7-6 to TRBJ1-1, with a weak D call TRBD1 (5 bases). The CDR3 sequence is 13 residues long. The V gene's germline CDR1 is SGHVS and CDR2 FNYEAQ. Deletions cut 4 bases from V and 0 bases from J, with 6 bases between.

V and J are TRBV2 and TRBJ1-5; unclear D gene. CDR3 length equals 14 residues. The ends were cut back, 2 bases at V and 7 bases at J, with 12 bases in the middle. CDR1 is SNHLY and CDR2 is FYNNEI in the germline V gene. The CDR3 DNA reads as TGTGCCAGCAGTGAAACGAGGGTCAGCCAGCCCCAGCATTTT. It translates to CASSETRVSQPQHF.

The chain carries TRBV5-1 and TRBJ1-2; D gene uncertain. Germline V gene lookup returns CDR1 SGHRS and CDR2 YFSETQ. The CDR3 is 13 residues long. V was cut by 0 bases and J by 4 bases, with 7 bases left in between. DNA for the CDR3: TGCGCCAGCAGCTTGGGCAGTACCTATGGCTACACCTTC. It is translated as CASSLGSTYGYTF.

The genes are TRBV3-1 (or the pseudogene TRBV3-2) and TRBJ1-1; D remains unclear. Germline assignment: CDR1 LGHDT and CDR2 YNNKEL (reference sequence). V was pared by 2 bases and J by 4 bases, with 8 bases between. This CDR3 has 13 amino acids. DNA for the CDR3: TGTGCCAGCAGCCAACGGGTGGGCACTGAAGCTTTCTTT. It is translated as CASSQRVGTEAFF.

This chain uses TRBV28 with TRBJ1-2, with unresolved D. This CDR3 spans 11 amino acids. The V end lost 11 bases, the J end lost 4 bases, and 11 bases lay between the germline ends. CDR1 is MDHEN, CDR2 SYDVKM, per germline. CDR3 nucleotide sequence: TGTGCCCTCACTACACCCTATGGCTACACCTTC. Its protein product is CALTTPYGYTF.

A remark on this clone: This same CDR3 is encoded by further DNA sequences in the sample. The chain has TRBV5-1 and TRBJ2-7; 10 bases are shared with TRBD2. The CDR3 consists of 13 residues. The V gene's germline CDR1 is SGHRS and CDR2 YFSETQ. J lost 7 bases, V lost 0 bases, and 1 base had no gene match. DNA of the CDR3: TGCGCCAGCAGCTTGGTAGCGGGGGGTGAGCAGTACTTC. Its protein is CASSLVAGGEQYF.

The chain employs TRBV20-1 and TRBJ2-1; 9 bases map to TRBD2. Germline CDR1 DFQATT, CDR2 SNEGSKA (reference sequence). V shed 3 bases and J 5 bases; nucleotides not matched to a gene: 11. This CDR3 is built from 16 residues. The CDR3 protein is CSASGVRGGFDNEQFF. The DNA of the CDR3 is TGCAGTGCTAGTGGGGTGCGGGGGGGCTTTGACAATGAGCAGTTCTTC.

The chain recombines TRBV14 with TRBJ1-1; D possibly corresponds to TRBD1 (5 bases). Germline-derived CDR1 and CDR2 are SGHDN and FVKESK. The CDR3 runs 15 residues. Trimming took 2 bases from V and 4 from J, leaving 14 bases between them. In DNA form, the CDR3 reads TGTGCCAGCAGCCAATTACCGGGGGTGGGCACTGAAGCTTTCTTT. Its protein is CASSQLPGVGTEAFF. Filled out from reference TRBV14 and TRBJ1-1, the complete variable domain reads EAGVTQFPSHSVIEKGQTVTLRCDPISGHDNLYWYRRVMGKEIKFLLHFVKESKQDESGMPNNRFLAERTGGTYSTLKVQPAELEDSGVYFCASSQLPGVGTEAFFGQGTRLTVV.

V gene TRBV28 combines with J gene TRBJ2-2, with 7 bases that match TRBD2. The ends lost 5 bases at V and 2 bases at J; junction bases unmatched: 5. The CDR3 sequence is 15 residues long. CDR1 and CDR2 (germline): MDHEN, SYDVKM. The CDR3 protein is CASSSGVTNTGELFF. In nucleotides, the CDR3 is TGTGCCAGCAGTAGCGGGGTAACCAACACCGGGGAGCTGTTTTTT.

This sequence joins TRBV19 and TRBJ1-6; D unclear. Per germline, CDR1 LNHDA and CDR2 SQIVND (reference sequence). The CDR3 totals 13 residues. Trimming removed 9 bases at V and 7 bases at J, with 13 bases between. This CDR3 is CASRNGLNSPLHF. CDR3 nucleotide sequence: TGTGCCAGCAGGAATGGGCTAAATTCACCCCTCCACTTT. Supplemented by reference TRBV19 and TRBJ1-6, the full variable domain reads DGGITQSPKYLFRKEGQNVTLSCEQNLNHDAMYWYRQDPGQGLRLIYYSQIVNDFQKGDIAEGYSVSREKKESFPLTVTSAQKNPTAFYLCASRNGLNSPLHFGNGTRLTVT.

Notes on this clone: Other DNA sequences in the sample encode the same CDR3. CDR3 sequence (DNA): TGTGCCAGCAGTTTTCGGGGGATGAACACTGAAGCTTTCTTT. This sequence encodes CASSFRGMNTEAFF. V gene TRBV28 combines with J gene TRBJ1-1; possibly TRBD1 for D (5 bases). Per the germline V gene, CDR1 is MDHEN and CDR2 is SYDVKM. The CDR3 spans 14 residues. V lost 3 bases, J lost 0 bases, and 8 bases lay in between.